This T cell receptor beta chain originates from a study of T cells after somatic rescue of genetic block. Sequencing used immunoSEQ multiplex PCR; TCRdb keeps in-frame clones, though not all of them. The repertoire holds about 72,000 clones, with approximately 91% as singletons. Germline V gene data show CDR1 as MGHDK and CDR2 as SYGVNS. This CDR3 region has 13 residues. V was pared by 7 bases and J by 3 bases, with 6 bases of the junction left unmatched. The sample taken for sequencing was peripheral blood mononuclear cells (PBMCs). The clonotype originates from a man aged 30 to 45. The rearrangement uses TRBV25-1 and TRBJ2-7; 7 positions agree with TRBD1. The CDR3, as DNA: TGTGCCAGCAAGGCGAGGGACAGCTACGAGCAGTACTTC. This gives the protein CASKARDSYEQYF.